This is a list of T cell receptor beta chains from one sample in a study of blood T cell repertoires in COVID-19. Measured with immunoSEQ multiplex PCR; TCRdb has only the in-frame clones, and not every one. The sample contains approximately 110,000 clones, approximately 74% of which appear only once. The sample taken for sequencing was peripheral blood. Receptors originate from an elderly man with COVID-19, enrolled during active disease. Each CDR3 is given with its conserved first and last residue. D genes are given only for firm matches. The size of a clone is reported for some rows only, either as once, few or many, or as a class for expanded clones.

V,J,D,size,DNA,CDR3
TRBV2,TRBJ2-3,TRBD2,.,TGTGCCAGCAGTGGAGGGACTAGCGGACTCACAGATACGCAGTATTTT,CASSGGTSGLTDTQYF
TRBV19,TRBJ1-2,TRBD1,.,TGTGCCAGTAGTACCCGGGACAGTCTCCATGGCTACACCTTC,CASSTRDSLHGYTF
TRBV28,TRBJ2-4,.,.,TGTGCCAGCAGCCGGGGACTTTTGGCCAAAAACATTCAGTACTTC,CASSRGLLAKNIQYF
TRBV28,TRBJ1-2,TRBD1,.,TGTGCCAGCACCCCTGGACAGGGTGACTATGGCTACACCTTC,CASTPGQGDYGYTF
TRBV4-1,TRBJ2-7,TRBD1,.,TGCGCCAGCAGCCGTGGGACAGCCTCCTACGAGCAGTACTTC,CASSRGTASYEQYF
TRBV6-5,TRBJ2-7,TRBD1,.,TGTGCCAGCAGTTTCCGAACCGGGACAGGCAGCTACGAGCAGTACTTC,CASSFRTGTGSYEQYF
TRBV7-3,TRBJ1-5,.,few,TGTGCCAGCAGCTTACGGCGGTGGGGGCGGCACCAAAATCAGCCCCAGCATTTT,CASSLRRWGRHQNQPQHF
TRBV27,TRBJ2-1,TRBD2,.,TGTGCCAGCAGTCTTGGACTAGCGGGAGTCGGGGATGAGCAGTTCTTC,CASSLGLAGVGDEQFF
TRBV5-1,TRBJ2-1,.,once,TGCGCCAGCAGCTTCCGGATAACCCGAGGGCCCAACAATGAGCAGTTCTTC,CASSFRITRGPNNEQFF
TRBV4-3,TRBJ2-3,TRBD1,.,TGCGCCAGCAGCCAAGAGAGGCGACAGGGGGTACCAGATACGCAGTATTTT,CASSQERRQGVPDTQYF
TRBV9,TRBJ1-1,.,.,TGTGCCAGCAGCGTAGGTCAGGGCGTAGAAGCTTTCTTT,CASSVGQGVEAFF
TRBV29-1,TRBJ1-2,.,.,TGCAGCGTTGAAACAGACAACTATGGCTACACCTTC,CSVETDNYGYTF
TRBV9,TRBJ2-5,TRBD1,.,TGTGCCAGCAGCACGGGACAGGGGGAAGAGACCCAGTACTTC,CASSTGQGEETQYF
TRBV6-5,TRBJ1-4,TRBD1,.,TGTGCCAGCAGTCGACAGGGACGCGAAAAACTGTTTTTT,CASSRQGREKLFF
TRBV7-9,TRBJ2-5,TRBD1,.,TGTGCCAGCAGCGATTGGACAGGGACGGGAGAGACCCAGTACTTC,CASSDWTGTGETQYF
TRBV19,TRBJ2-4,TRBD2,.,TGTGCCAGTAGTTTTTCTAGCGGAACCCTAGCCAAAAACATTCAGTACTTC,CASSFSSGTLAKNIQYF
TRBV18,TRBJ2-7,.,.,TGTGCCAGCTCACTCTTTAGCGGGACAGGGTTCTACGAGCAGTACTTC,CASSLFSGTGFYEQYF
TRBV28,TRBJ2-7,.,.,TGTGCCAGCTTGTCTGGACAGCCTTTGGGGGAGCAGTACTTC,CASLSGQPLGEQYF
TRBV6-5,TRBJ2-7,.,.,TGTGCCAGCAACCCGGCGGGTCCGGTCTACGAGCAGTACTTC,CASNPAGPVYEQYF
TRBV30,TRBJ2-7,TRBD2,few,TGTGCCTGGAGTGCAGGCGGGAGCTCCTACGAGCAGTACTTC,CAWSAGGSSYEQYF
TRBV6-5,TRBJ2-7,.,.,TGTGCCAGCAGTTACTCTTCGACAGGAGTGGGGTACGAGCAGTACTTC,CASSYSSTGVGYEQYF
TRBV29-1,TRBJ2-7,TRBD1,few,TGCAGCGTAGAACAGGGGGCGGCCCACGAGCAGTACTTC,CSVEQGAAHEQYF
TRBV15,TRBJ2-1,TRBD2,.,TGTGCCACCAGCAGAGACCAAGCGGGAGGGGACAATGAGCAGTTCTTC,CATSRDQAGGDNEQFF
TRBV10-3,TRBJ2-1,.,.,TGTGCCATGACCGACGGAGACAATGAGCAGTTCTTC,CAMTDGDNEQFF
TRBV19,TRBJ2-7,TRBD2,many,TGTGCCAGTAGTATGGAGCGGGAGGGTGGCTTCGAGCAGTACTTC,CASSMEREGGFEQYF
TRBV7-6,TRBJ1-3,.,.,TGTGCCAGCAGCTTAAGGGGGAACACCATATATTTT,CASSLRGNTIYF
TRBV5-1,TRBJ2-2,.,.,TGCGCCAGCAGCTTCAGCGGTCCGAACACCGGGGAGCTGTTTTTT,CASSFSGPNTGELFF
TRBV7-6,TRBJ1-1,TRBD1,.,TGTGCCAGCAGCCTTCACAGGGGGGCCGAAGCTTTCTTT,CASSLHRGAEAFF
TRBV27,TRBJ2-2,.,.,TGTGCCAGCAGTATCATTCGGGGGTCCGGGGAGCTGTTTTTT,CASSIIRGSGELFF
TRBV3-1/TRBV3-2,TRBJ2-4,.,.,TGTGCCAGCAGCCAAGATCCAGGGGTAAACATTCAGTACTTC,CASSQDPGVNIQYF
TRBV7-9,TRBJ2-1,TRBD2,.,TGTGCCAGCAGCCCCGCCGGGATGGGGAGGGGTTACAATGAGCAGTTCTTC,CASSPAGMGRGYNEQFF
TRBV2,TRBJ2-2,TRBD1,.,TGTGCCAGCAGTGGACAGGGCCCCGGGGAGCTGTTTTTT,CASSGQGPGELFF
TRBV2,TRBJ2-7,.,.,TGTGCCAGCAGACTGACAGACTACGAGCAGTACTTC,CASRLTDYEQYF
TRBV29-1,TRBJ2-7,TRBD2,few,TGCAGCGTTGAGATCCTTGCTAGCGGACACTACGAGCAGTACTTC,CSVEILASGHYEQYF
TRBV24-1,TRBJ2-1,.,once,TGTGCCACCAGTGATTCTTCGGGACTCGGCTCCTACAATGAGCAGTTCTTC,CATSDSSGLGSYNEQFF
TRBV14,TRBJ1-2,.,.,TGTGCCAGCAGCCCTGACAGAACCTATGGCTACACCTTC,CASSPDRTYGYTF
TRBV11-1,TRBJ1-6,TRBD1,.,TGTGCCAGCAGCCGGACAGGGAACAATTCACCCCTCCACTTT,CASSRTGNNSPLHF
TRBV5-8,TRBJ1-2,TRBD1,.,TGTGCCAGCACCAGGGGACAGGAAAGAGCTAACTATGGCTACACCTTC,CASTRGQERANYGYTF
TRBV6-6,TRBJ2-7,.,.,TGTGCCAGCAGTTACTCGCCTATTCTCGAGCAGTACTTC,CASSYSPILEQYF
TRBV7-9,TRBJ1-6,.,.,TGTGCCAGCAGCTTAGGAGGCTGGGATTCACCCCTCCACTTT,CASSLGGWDSPLHF
TRBV15,TRBJ2-4,TRBD2,.,TGTGCCACCAGCAGAGAAAGCTTGCTAGCGGGATTGGGGAGGGCCAAAAACATTCAGTACTTC,CATSRESLLAGLGRAKNIQYF
TRBV11-2,TRBJ2-7,.,.,TGTGCCAGCAGCTTAGCCCTCGGAGGCCTCTACGAGCAGTACTTC,CASSLALGGLYEQYF
TRBV11-1,TRBJ1-4,.,.,TGTGCCAGCAGTAGGGGGACACTCCCTGAAAAACTGTTTTTT,CASSRGTLPEKLFF
TRBV10-3,TRBJ2-1,.,.,TGTGCCATCAGTGACCCCTTGAGGCCCAACAATGAGCAGTTCTTC,CAISDPLRPNNEQFF
TRBV4-1,TRBJ1-2,.,.,TGCGCCAGCAGCCAGATTGACAGTCATACTAACTATGGCTACACCTTC,CASSQIDSHTNYGYTF